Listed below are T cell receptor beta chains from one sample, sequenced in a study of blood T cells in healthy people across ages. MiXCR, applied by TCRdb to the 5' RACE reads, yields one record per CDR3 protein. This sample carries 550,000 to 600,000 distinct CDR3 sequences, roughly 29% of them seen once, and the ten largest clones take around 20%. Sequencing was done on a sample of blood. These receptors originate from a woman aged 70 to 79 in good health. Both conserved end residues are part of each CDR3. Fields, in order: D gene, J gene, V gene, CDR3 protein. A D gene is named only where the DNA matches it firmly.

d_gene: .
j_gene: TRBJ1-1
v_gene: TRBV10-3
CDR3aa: CAIRAGRTEAFF

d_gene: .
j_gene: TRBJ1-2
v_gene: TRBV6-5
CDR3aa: CASSYSAGALGYTF

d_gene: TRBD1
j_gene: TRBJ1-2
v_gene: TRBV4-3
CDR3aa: CASSQDPRGLGGYTF

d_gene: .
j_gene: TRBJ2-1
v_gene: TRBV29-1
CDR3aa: CSVSPGALYNEQFF

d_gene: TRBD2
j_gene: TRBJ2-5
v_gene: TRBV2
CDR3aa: CASSELLAGFQETQYF

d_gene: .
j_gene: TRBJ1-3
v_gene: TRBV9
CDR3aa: CASSAGAPSGNTIYF

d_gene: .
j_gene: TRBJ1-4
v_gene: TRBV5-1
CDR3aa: CASSLARDGNEKLFF

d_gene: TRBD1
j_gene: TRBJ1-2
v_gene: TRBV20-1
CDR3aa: CSVSGQSGAISGYTF

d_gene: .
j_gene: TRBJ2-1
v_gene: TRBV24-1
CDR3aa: CATSHRASYNEQFF

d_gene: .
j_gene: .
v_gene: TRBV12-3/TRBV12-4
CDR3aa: CASSLWAETQYF

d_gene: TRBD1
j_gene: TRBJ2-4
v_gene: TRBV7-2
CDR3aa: CASSPTGVNIQYF

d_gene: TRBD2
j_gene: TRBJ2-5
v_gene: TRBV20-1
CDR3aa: CSALGLAGETQYF

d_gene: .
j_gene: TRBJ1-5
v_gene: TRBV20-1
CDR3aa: CSASPDRYQPQHF

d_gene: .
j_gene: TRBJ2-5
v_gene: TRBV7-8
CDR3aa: CASSLVFRETQYF

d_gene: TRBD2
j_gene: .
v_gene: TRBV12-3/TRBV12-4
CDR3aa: CASSLRSGGVNEQFF

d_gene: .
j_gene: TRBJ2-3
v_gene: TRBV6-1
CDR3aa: CASSPGVSTDTQYF

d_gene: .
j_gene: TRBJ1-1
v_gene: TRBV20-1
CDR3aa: CQTGEGNTEAFF

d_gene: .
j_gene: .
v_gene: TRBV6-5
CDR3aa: CASSYVQGTYEQYF

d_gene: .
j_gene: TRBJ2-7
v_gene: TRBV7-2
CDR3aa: CASSFGQIYEQYF

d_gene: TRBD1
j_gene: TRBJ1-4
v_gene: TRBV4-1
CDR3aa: CASSPRDRGTNEKLFF

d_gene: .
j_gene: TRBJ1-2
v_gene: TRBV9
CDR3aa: CASSQDGGPYGYAF

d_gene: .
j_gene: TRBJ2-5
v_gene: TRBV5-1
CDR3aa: CASSARGNQETQYF

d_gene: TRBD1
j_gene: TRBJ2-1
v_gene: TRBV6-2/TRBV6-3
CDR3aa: CASSWDRILQYEQFF

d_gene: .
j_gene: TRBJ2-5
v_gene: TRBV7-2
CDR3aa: CASSLESVTPQQYF

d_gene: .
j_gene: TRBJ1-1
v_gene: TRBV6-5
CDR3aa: CAGSYWRGRDAFF

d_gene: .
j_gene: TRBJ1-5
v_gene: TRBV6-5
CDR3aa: CASSYSAKGNQPQHF

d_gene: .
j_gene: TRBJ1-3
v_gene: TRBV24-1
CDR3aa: CATSDGVNSGNTIYF

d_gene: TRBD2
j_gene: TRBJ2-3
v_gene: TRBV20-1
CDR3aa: CSADPLARLTNTQYF

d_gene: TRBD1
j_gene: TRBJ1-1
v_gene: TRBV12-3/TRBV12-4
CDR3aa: CASSSRAGTENTEAFF

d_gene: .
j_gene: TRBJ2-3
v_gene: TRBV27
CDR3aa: CASSLSIRTTDTQYF

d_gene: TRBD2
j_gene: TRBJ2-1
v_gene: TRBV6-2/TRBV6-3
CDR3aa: CASSYLAGDEQFF

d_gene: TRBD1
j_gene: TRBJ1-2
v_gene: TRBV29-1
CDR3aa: CSVEGGTGDHGYTF

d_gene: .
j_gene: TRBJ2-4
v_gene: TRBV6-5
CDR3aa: CASSYSLGAKNIQYF

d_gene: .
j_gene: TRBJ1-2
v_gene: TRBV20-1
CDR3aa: CSATTGVNYGYTF

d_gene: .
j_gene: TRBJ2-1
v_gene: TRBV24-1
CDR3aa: CATSDFTGRSYNGQFF

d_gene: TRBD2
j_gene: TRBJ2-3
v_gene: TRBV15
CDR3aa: CATSRGGLTRSTDTQYF

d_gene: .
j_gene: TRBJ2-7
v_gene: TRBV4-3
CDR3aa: CASSQGRPAYEQYF

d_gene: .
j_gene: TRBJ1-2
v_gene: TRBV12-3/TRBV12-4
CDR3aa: CASSSSSETDYGYTF

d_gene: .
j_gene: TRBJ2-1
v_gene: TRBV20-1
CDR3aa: CSASRAVADEQFF

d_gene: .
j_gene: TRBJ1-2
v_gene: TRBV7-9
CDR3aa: CASSLEQANYGYTF

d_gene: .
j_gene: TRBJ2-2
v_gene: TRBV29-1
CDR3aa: CSGGGTGNTGELFF

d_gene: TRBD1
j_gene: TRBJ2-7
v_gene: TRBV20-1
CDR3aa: CSARRDRNSYEQYF

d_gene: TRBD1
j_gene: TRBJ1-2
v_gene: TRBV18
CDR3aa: CASSPSTDRGGYTF

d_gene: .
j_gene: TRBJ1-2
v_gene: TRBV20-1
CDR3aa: CSATEGGRKRGYTF

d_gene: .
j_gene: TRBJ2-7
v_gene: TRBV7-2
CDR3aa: CASSLARVSVKEQYF

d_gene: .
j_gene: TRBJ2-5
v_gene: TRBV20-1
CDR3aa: CSGGGGYMGETQYF

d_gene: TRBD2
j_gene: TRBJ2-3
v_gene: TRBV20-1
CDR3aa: CSARDPRTSGRDTQYF

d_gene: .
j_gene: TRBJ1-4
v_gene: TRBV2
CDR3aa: CASNQITGMHEKLFF

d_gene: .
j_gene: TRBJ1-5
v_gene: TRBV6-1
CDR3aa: CASSKEGNQPQHF

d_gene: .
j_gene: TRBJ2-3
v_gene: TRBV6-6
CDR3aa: CASSYSPSEGTDTQYF

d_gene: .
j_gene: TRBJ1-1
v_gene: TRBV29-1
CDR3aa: CSVGVTGLGTEAFF

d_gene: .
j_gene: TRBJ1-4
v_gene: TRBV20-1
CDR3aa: CSAKKGGTLGEKLFF

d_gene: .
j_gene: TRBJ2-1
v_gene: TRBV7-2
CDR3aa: CASSLSGYNEQFF

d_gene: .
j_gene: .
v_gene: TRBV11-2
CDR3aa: CASSLQGGTLPYEQYF

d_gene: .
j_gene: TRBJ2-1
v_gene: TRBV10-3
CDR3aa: CAISERVANEQFF

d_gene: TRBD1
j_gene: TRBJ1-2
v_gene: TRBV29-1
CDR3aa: CSVKTDRLDGYTF

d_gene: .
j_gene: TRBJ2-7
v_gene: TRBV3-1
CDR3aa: CASSREGREQYF

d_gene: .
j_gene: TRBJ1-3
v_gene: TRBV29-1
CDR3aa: CRRGVGGPGNTIYF

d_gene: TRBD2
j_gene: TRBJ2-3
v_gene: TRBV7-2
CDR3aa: CASSSRVSGGAGADTQYF